The sequence of this TCR beta chain was determined in a study of blood T cell repertoires in COVID-19. Study details: PBMCs, B-cell-depleted T cells, or T cells were the source of the cDNA or gDNA that made up the material.

Looked up from germline, CDR1 is SGHAT and CDR2 is FQNNGV. Trimming cost V 6 bases and J 1 base, with 13 bases left between them. The CDR3 loop spans 14 amino acids. Repertoires were generated with immunoSEQ multiplex PCR, while TCRdb's copy carries only in-frame clones and drops some. The sample yields some 180,000 clones, 70% to 85% seen once. The source is a human donor in a cohort sampled during active COVID-19. V is TRBV11-2 and J is TRBJ2-7; D remains unclear. Input material: peripheral blood. In nucleotides, the CDR3 is TGTGCCAGCAGAAGAGGCCCGAGATCCTACGAGCAGTACTTC. Translation: CASRRGPRSYEQYF.